A selection of T cell receptor beta chains follows, all from one sample in a study of T cell responses to AZD1222 COVID-19 vaccine. The protocol was immunoSEQ multiplex PCR, while the TCRdb copy is restricted to in-frame clones and leaves out a portion. Here the sample spans fewer than 110,000 clones, more than 75% being singletons. The material was peripheral blood, obtained 28 days after the second AZD1222 dose. The receptors derive from an adult who received the AZD1222 COVID-19 vaccine. The CDR3 runs from the conserved cysteine through the conserved F or W. The order of the fields is V gene, J gene, D gene, clone size, CDR3 protein, CDR3 DNA. A D gene is named only where the DNA matches it firmly. The listing skips clone size in some rows; elsewhere it reads once, few, many or a size class.

v_gene: TRBV5-1
j_gene: TRBJ2-1
d_gene: .
abundance: .
CDR3aa: CASKSMSSYNEQFF
CDR3nt: TGCGCCAGCAAGAGCATGAGCTCCTACAATGAGCAGTTCTTC

v_gene: TRBV28
j_gene: TRBJ1-4
d_gene: .
abundance: .
CDR3aa: CASSNNEKLFF
CDR3nt: TGTGCCAGCAGTAATAATGAAAAACTGTTTTTT

v_gene: TRBV7-8
j_gene: TRBJ1-2
d_gene: .
abundance: .
CDR3aa: CASSPRDFYGYTF
CDR3nt: TGTGCCAGCAGCCCTAGGGACTTCTATGGCTACACCTTC

v_gene: TRBV10-3
j_gene: TRBJ1-1
d_gene: TRBD1
abundance: .
CDR3aa: CAITGGQGKAFF
CDR3nt: TGTGCCATCACTGGGGGACAGGGTAAAGCTTTCTTT

v_gene: TRBV3-1/TRBV3-2
j_gene: TRBJ1-5
d_gene: .
abundance: .
CDR3aa: CASSQDGTVAQPQHF
CDR3nt: TGTGCCAGCAGCCAAGATGGCACTGTTGCTCAGCCCCAGCATTTT

v_gene: TRBV5-1
j_gene: TRBJ1-1
d_gene: TRBD1
abundance: .
CDR3aa: CASSLGTGGARTEAFF
CDR3nt: TGCGCCAGCAGCTTAGGGACAGGGGGCGCGAGAACTGAAGCTTTCTTT

v_gene: TRBV9
j_gene: TRBJ2-2
d_gene: TRBD1
abundance: .
CDR3aa: CASSVTGAPGELFF
CDR3nt: TGTGCCAGCAGCGTAACAGGGGCTCCCGGGGAGCTGTTTTTT

v_gene: TRBV11-2
j_gene: TRBJ1-4
d_gene: .
abundance: .
CDR3aa: CASSPGSEKLFF
CDR3nt: TGTGCCAGCAGCCCAGGGTCTGAAAAACTGTTTTTT

v_gene: TRBV19
j_gene: TRBJ1-4
d_gene: .
abundance: .
CDR3aa: CASRTRGPSNEKLFF
CDR3nt: TGTGCCAGTAGAACCAGGGGCCCCTCTAATGAAAAACTGTTTTTT

v_gene: TRBV19
j_gene: TRBJ2-1
d_gene: .
abundance: .
CDR3aa: CASSISGLSNEQFF
CDR3nt: TGTGCCAGTAGTATTAGTGGGCTTTCGAATGAGCAGTTCTTC

v_gene: TRBV3-1/TRBV3-2
j_gene: TRBJ2-4
d_gene: .
abundance: .
CDR3aa: CASSQHNTVPNDIQYF
CDR3nt: TGTGCCAGCAGCCAACATAATACAGTCCCAAATGACATTCAGTACTTC

v_gene: TRBV18
j_gene: TRBJ1-1
d_gene: .
abundance: .
CDR3aa: CASSPAQGRVNTEAFF
CDR3nt: TGTGCCAGCTCACCCGCGCAGGGGCGAGTGAACACTGAAGCTTTCTTT

v_gene: TRBV21-1
j_gene: TRBJ1-1
d_gene: .
abundance: .
CDR3aa: CASSIILQGSNTEAFF
CDR3nt: TGTGCCAGCAGCATCATCCTACAGGGATCGAACACTGAAGCTTTCTTT

v_gene: TRBV3-1/TRBV3-2
j_gene: TRBJ2-7
d_gene: .
abundance: few
CDR3aa: CASSFWTGEQYF
CDR3nt: TGTGCCAGCAGCTTCTGGACGGGCGAGCAGTACTTC

v_gene: TRBV6-2/TRBV6-3
j_gene: TRBJ2-7
d_gene: .
abundance: .
CDR3aa: CASSNGAYEQYF
CDR3nt: TGTGCCAGCAGTAACGGCGCCTACGAGCAGTACTTC

v_gene: TRBV30
j_gene: TRBJ2-2
d_gene: .
abundance: .
CDR3aa: CAWSNSGELFF
CDR3nt: TGTGCCTGGAGCAATTCCGGGGAGCTGTTTTTT

v_gene: TRBV3-1/TRBV3-2
j_gene: TRBJ2-7
d_gene: .
abundance: .
CDR3aa: CASSLFLREQYF
CDR3nt: TGTGCCAGCAGCCTATTCCTCCGCGAGCAGTACTTC

v_gene: TRBV3-1/TRBV3-2
j_gene: TRBJ2-5
d_gene: .
abundance: .
CDR3aa: CASSPGTSSKETQYF
CDR3nt: TGTGCCAGCAGCCCCGGGACAAGTAGCAAAGAGACCCAGTACTTC

v_gene: TRBV15
j_gene: TRBJ1-3
d_gene: .
abundance: .
CDR3aa: CATSRDRGADGNTIYF
CDR3nt: TGTGCCACCAGCAGAGATCGGGGGGCGGATGGAAACACCATATATTTT

v_gene: TRBV7-2
j_gene: TRBJ1-4
d_gene: .
abundance: .
CDR3aa: CASSLVGTATNEKLFF
CDR3nt: TGTGCCAGCAGCTTAGTTGGGACTGCAACTAATGAAAAACTGTTTTTT

v_gene: TRBV2
j_gene: TRBJ1-1
d_gene: .
abundance: .
CDR3aa: CASSEASGITEAFF
CDR3nt: TGTGCCAGCAGTGAAGCTTCGGGGATCACTGAAGCTTTCTTT

v_gene: TRBV9
j_gene: TRBJ1-3
d_gene: .
abundance: .
CDR3aa: CASSPLEGSGNTIYF
CDR3nt: TGTGCCAGCAGCCCCCTGGAGGGATCTGGAAACACCATATATTTT

v_gene: TRBV7-5
j_gene: TRBJ2-7
d_gene: .
abundance: .
CDR3aa: CARGSHEQYF
CDR3nt: TGTGCCAGAGGGTCCCACGAGCAGTACTTC

v_gene: TRBV19
j_gene: TRBJ2-1
d_gene: .
abundance: .
CDR3aa: CASSYGLLGVRDNEQFF
CDR3nt: TGTGCCAGTAGTTACGGCCTTCTAGGGGTAAGAGACAATGAGCAGTTCTTC

v_gene: TRBV15
j_gene: TRBJ2-2
d_gene: .
abundance: .
CDR3aa: CATLSKLRTGELFF
CDR3nt: TGTGCCACCCTTTCTAAGCTGCGCACCGGGGAGCTGTTTTTT

v_gene: TRBV2
j_gene: TRBJ1-1
d_gene: TRBD1
abundance: few
CDR3aa: CAILGQGLKAFF
CDR3nt: TGTGCCATTCTAGGACAGGGGTTGAAGGCTTTCTTT

v_gene: TRBV10-3
j_gene: TRBJ2-5
d_gene: .
abundance: few
CDR3aa: CAISEFTGRETQYF
CDR3nt: TGTGCCATCAGTGAGTTTACAGGTCGAGAGACCCAGTACTTC

v_gene: TRBV4-1
j_gene: TRBJ1-6
d_gene: .
abundance: .
CDR3aa: CASSQDAYEESPLHF
CDR3nt: TGCGCCAGCAGCCAAGATGCGTACGAGGAATCACCCCTCCACTTT

v_gene: TRBV6-5
j_gene: TRBJ1-1
d_gene: TRBD1
abundance: .
CDR3aa: CASTRTGDRGEAFF
CDR3nt: TGTGCCAGCACTCGGACAGGGGACAGGGGTGAAGCTTTCTTT

v_gene: TRBV18
j_gene: TRBJ2-3
d_gene: TRBD2
abundance: once
CDR3aa: CASSPPGLAADTQYF
CDR3nt: TGTGCCAGCTCTCCCCCGGGGCTAGCGGCAGATACGCAGTATTTT

v_gene: TRBV28
j_gene: TRBJ1-4
d_gene: .
abundance: .
CDR3aa: CASNGDGGNEKLFF
CDR3nt: TGTGCCAGCAATGGAGACGGGGGTAATGAAAAACTGTTTTTT

v_gene: TRBV12-5
j_gene: TRBJ1-1
d_gene: TRBD1
abundance: .
CDR3aa: CASGLKGAGSTEAFF
CDR3nt: TGTGCTAGTGGTTTGAAGGGGGCTGGGTCCACTGAAGCTTTCTTT